What follows is one T cell receptor beta chain and its context. How the authors handled the data: Reference gene primers were amplified, and this amplification served to estimate nucleated cell counts. Assay: immunoSEQ multiplex PCR; the TCRdb copy retains only in-frame clones and omits some. The V and J calls and clone size are taken from that table; D and trimming were inferred from the DNA. The data contain about 110,000 clones, approximately 89% of them seen just once; the ten biggest clones take up about 4.5%. This sample is drawn from a study of blood T cell repertoires in COVID-19. Across the study: Acute and convalescent COVID-19 samples came from the United States, Italy and Spain. PBMCs, B-cell-depleted T cells, or T cells provided the cDNA or gDNA that made up the material.

This CDR3 contains 15 residues. Germline assignment: CDR1 MNHEY and CDR2 SVGAGI. V lost 2 bases and J lost 4, with 14 bases in between. This receptor was taken from a man aged 35 to 55 with acute or convalescent COVID-19. The chain recombines TRBV6-5 with TRBJ1-2; D is uncertain. Sample: peripheral blood. The CDR3 loop is CASSYTPGSVYGYTF. CDR3 nucleotides: TGTGCCAGCAGTTACACCCCCGGGAGCGTCTATGGCTACACCTTC.